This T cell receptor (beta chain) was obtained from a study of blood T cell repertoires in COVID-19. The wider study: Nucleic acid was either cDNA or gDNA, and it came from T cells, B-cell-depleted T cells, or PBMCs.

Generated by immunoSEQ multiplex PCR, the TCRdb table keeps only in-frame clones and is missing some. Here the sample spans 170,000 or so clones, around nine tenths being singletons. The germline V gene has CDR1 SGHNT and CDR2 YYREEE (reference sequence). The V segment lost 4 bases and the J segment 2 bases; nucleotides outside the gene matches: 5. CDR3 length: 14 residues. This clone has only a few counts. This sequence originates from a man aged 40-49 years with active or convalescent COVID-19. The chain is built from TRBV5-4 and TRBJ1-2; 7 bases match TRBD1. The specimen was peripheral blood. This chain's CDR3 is CASSLGTVNYGYTF. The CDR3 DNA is TGTGCCAGCAGCCTCGGGACAGTGAACTATGGCTACACCTTC.